The clone carrying this T cell receptor (beta chain) was seen only a few times. Its antigen is as yet unknown. The V end was cut by 1 base, the J end by 4 bases, with 14 bases between. The germline CDR1 and CDR2 sequences are SGHNT and YYREEE (reference sequence). The CDR3 is made up of 15 amino acids. The entry originates in a study of OX40 agonist ivuxolimab in advanced cancers. For the study at large: Patients in dose escalation had liver, melanoma, kidney or head and neck cancers. Therapy given before enrollment (anti-PD-1, anti-PD-L1 or anti-CTLA-4) was allowed, and approximately 40% had some.

Measured with immunoSEQ multiplex PCR; TCRdb has only the in-frame clones, and not every one. The sample lists just under 65,000 clones; roughly 90% were seen once. General observations from the study: The antigen specificity of the peripheral T cells (those that were expanded) was not determined. Among the lowest levels of clonal expansion were found in partial responders at 0.1-3.0 mg/kg.

Sequencing used CD4+ or CD8+ T cells sorted from blood, obtained in a trial of the OX40 agonist ivuxolimab. The source of this sequence is an adult with an advanced solid tumor such as melanoma, head and neck, liver or kidney cancer. This chain connects TRBV5-4 to TRBJ1-2; TRBD1 might be the D (5 bases). The CDR3 here is CASSLWGAGFYGYTF. DNA of the CDR3: TGTGCCAGCAGCTTGTGGGGCGCGGGATTCTATGGCTACACCTTC.